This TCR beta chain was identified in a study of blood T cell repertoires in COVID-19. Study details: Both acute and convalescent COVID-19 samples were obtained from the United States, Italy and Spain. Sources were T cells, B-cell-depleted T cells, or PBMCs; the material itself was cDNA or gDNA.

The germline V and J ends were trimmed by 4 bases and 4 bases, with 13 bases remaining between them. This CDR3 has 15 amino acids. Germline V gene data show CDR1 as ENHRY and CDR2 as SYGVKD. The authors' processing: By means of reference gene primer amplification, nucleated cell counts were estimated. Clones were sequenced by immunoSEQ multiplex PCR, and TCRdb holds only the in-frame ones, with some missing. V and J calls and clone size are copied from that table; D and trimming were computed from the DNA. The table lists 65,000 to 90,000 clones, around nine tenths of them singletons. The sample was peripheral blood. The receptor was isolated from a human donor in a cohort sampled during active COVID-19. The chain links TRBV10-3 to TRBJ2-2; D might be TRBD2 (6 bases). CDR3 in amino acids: CAISVEGPSTGELFF. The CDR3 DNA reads TGTGCCATCAGTGTGGAGGGGCCGAGCACCGGGGAGCTGTTTTTT.